This paragraph reports one T cell receptor beta chain. Its antigen remains unidentified. The sample is drawn from a study of cytomegalovirus exposure and HLA in healthy donors. Across the study: In a later analysis, it was reported that the roughly 120 validation repertoires had been produced on the same platform as the roughly 610 repertoires belonging to the first cohort.

Study results and limitations: 150 to 200 TCR beta chains were listed as cytomegalovirus-associated. Reported performance of the classifier showed diagnosis of cytomegalovirus status with high specificity and sensitivity.

Germline CDR1 is MNHEY and CDR2 is SVGAGI. Trimming cost V 4 bases and J 9 bases, with 18 bases left between them. The CDR3 loop spans 14 amino acids. Only in-frame clones appear in the TCRdb table, and some are missing; sequencing was by immunoSEQ multiplex PCR. The table lists over 150,000 clones, around nine tenths of them singletons. A 120-subject validation cohort, separate from the roughly 680-subject first cohort, supplied the donors. The V call is TRBV6-5, the J call TRBJ2-5; perhaps TRBD2 as D (5 bases). The TCR sequence derives from a man between 18 and 29 years old in good health and CMV-seropositive. The source material was PBMCs. This chain's CDR3 is CASSSFGVPAAQYF. The CDR3 DNA reads as TGTGCCAGCAGTTCCTTCGGGGTCCCGGCAGCCCAGTACTTC.